The entry below describes one TCR beta chain. Its specificity is not known. This entry comes from a study of blood T cells in healthy people across ages. Sample-barcoded 5' priming and a J-beta primer mix drove a second PCR of about 6 to 11 cycles. One entry per CDR3 protein, called by TCRdb with MiXCR from the 5' RACE reads. The sample includes some 900,000 distinct CDR3 sequences, 29% seen only once; the top ten take roughly a sixth. General observations from the study: With age, beta diversity per million T cells declined roughly linearly, significantly by about 40. Estimates of total diversity, which came from one million sequenced T cells, were considered to be underestimates.

The CDR3 contains 14 residues. Germline assignment: CDR1 MGHDK and CDR2 SYGVNS. The V gene lost 2 bases and the J gene lost 4 bases, with 8 bases spanning the gap. Each donor gave roughly 9.8 milliliters of peripheral blood. The sample comprised blood. This sequence joins TRBV25-1 and TRBJ1-4, with D unclear. The clonotype originates from a woman older than 75 in good health. The CDR3 loop reads CASSEGENNEKLFF. The CDR3 nucleotides are TGTGCCAGCAGTGAAGGGGAGAATAATGAAAAACTGTTTTTT.